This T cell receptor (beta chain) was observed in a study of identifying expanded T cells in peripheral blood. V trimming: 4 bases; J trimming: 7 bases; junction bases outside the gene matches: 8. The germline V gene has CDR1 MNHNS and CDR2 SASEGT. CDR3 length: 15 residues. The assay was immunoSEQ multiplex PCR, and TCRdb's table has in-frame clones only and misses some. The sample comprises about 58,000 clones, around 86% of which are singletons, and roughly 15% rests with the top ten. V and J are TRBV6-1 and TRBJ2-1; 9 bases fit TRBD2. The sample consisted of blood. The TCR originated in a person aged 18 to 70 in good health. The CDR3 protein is CASSVGLAGRNEQFF. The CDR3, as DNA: TGTGCCAGCAGTGTTGGGCTAGCGGGACGGAATGAGCAGTTCTTC.